The clone carrying this T cell receptor (beta chain) occurred a few times. With 60 Vbeta and 13 Jbeta primers, the PCR was carried out. Assay used: immunoSEQ multiplex PCR; TCRdb lists only in-frame clones, some missing. The repertoire consists of about 160,000 clones, with 75% to 90% occurring once and the leading ten covering roughly 1.5%. Germline lookup yields CDR1 SGHVS and CDR2 FNYEAQ. Trimming shortened V by 2 bases and J by 0 bases, and 10 bases separated the two germline ends. The CDR3 spans 15 residues. This sample was taken from a study of cytomegalovirus exposure and HLA in healthy donors.

The chain recombines TRBV7-6 with TRBJ1-2; a possible D gene is TRBD1 (5 bases). Sample: PBMCs. The receptor comes from a woman between 18 and 30 years old in good health and CMV-seronegative. Here the CDR3 DNA reads TGTGCCAGCAGCTTAAATGTAGGGGCTAACTATGGCTACACCTTC. Amino acid sequence: CASSLNVGANYGYTF.